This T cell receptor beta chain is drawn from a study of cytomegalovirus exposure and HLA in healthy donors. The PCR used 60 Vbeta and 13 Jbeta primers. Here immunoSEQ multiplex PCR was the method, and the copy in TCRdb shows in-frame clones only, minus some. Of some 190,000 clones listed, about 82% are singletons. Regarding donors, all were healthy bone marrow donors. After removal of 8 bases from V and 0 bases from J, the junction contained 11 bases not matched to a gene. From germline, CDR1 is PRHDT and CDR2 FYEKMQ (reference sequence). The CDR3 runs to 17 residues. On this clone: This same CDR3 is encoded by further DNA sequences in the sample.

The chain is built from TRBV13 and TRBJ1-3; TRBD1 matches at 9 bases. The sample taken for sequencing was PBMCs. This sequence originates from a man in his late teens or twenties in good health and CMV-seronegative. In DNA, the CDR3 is TGTGCCAGCTCCACGAGGACAGGGGTGAGCTCTGGAAACACCATATATTTT. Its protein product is CASSTRTGVSSGNTIYF.